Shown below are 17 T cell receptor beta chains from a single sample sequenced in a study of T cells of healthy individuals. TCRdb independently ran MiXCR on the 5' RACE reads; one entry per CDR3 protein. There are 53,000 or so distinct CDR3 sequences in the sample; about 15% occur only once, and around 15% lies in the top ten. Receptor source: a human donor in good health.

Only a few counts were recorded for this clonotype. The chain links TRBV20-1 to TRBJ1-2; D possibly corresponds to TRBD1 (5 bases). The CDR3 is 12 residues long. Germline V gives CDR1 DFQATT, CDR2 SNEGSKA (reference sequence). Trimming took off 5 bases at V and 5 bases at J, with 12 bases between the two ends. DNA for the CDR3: TGCAGTGCTTCATCAGACAGTTATGGCTACACCTTC. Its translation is CSASSDSYGYTF.

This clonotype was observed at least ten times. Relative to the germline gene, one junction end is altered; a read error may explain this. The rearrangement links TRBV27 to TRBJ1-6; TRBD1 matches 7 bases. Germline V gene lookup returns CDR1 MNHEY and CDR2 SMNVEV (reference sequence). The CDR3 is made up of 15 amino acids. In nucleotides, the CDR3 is TGTGCCAGCAGTGTATCAGGGGGTCAGAATTCACCCCTCCACTTT. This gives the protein CASSVSGGQNSPLHF.

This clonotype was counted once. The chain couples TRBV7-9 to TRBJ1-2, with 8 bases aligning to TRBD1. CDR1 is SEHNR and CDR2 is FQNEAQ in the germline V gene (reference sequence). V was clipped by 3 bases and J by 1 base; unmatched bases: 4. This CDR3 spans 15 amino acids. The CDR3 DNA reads TGTGCCAGCAGCTTTGCAGGGGGCCTTAACTATGGCTACACCTTC. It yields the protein CASSFAGGLNYGYTF.

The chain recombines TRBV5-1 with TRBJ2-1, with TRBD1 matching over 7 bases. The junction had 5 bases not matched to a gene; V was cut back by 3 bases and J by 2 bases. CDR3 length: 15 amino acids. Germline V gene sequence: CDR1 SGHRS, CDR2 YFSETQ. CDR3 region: CASSYGQDAYNEQFF. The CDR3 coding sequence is TGCGCCAGCAGCTACGGACAGGACGCCTACAATGAGCAGTTCTTC.

CDR3 protein: CASSSPGLAGEGDTQYF. In DNA form, the CDR3 reads TGCGCCAGCAGCTCTCCGGGACTAGCGGGAGAAGGAGATACGCAGTATTTT. J is TRBJ2-3 and V is TRBV4-1; TRBD2 matches 14 bases. Germline V gene sequence: CDR1 MGHRA, CDR2 YSYEKL. This CDR3 has 17 residues. V lost 5 bases to trimming and J lost 5 bases; unmatched junction nucleotides: 9.

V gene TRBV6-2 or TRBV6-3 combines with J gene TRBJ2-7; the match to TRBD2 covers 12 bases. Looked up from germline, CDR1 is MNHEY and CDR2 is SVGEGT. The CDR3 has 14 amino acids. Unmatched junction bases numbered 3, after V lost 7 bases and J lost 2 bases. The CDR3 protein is CASTRLAGAYEQYF. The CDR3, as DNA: TGTGCCAGCACCCGACTAGCGGGGGCCTACGAGCAGTACTTC.

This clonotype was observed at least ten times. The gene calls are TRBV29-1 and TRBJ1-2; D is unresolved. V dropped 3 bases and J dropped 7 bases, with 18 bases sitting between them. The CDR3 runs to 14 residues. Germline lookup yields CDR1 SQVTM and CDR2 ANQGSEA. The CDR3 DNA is TGCAGCGTTGAGGTTGGCGCGGGAGGCGGTGGCTACACCTTC. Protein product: CSVEVGAGGGGYTF.

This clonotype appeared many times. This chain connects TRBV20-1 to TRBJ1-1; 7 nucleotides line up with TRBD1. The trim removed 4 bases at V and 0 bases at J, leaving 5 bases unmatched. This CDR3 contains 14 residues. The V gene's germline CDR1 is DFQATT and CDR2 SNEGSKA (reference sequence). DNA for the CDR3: TGCAGTGCTACATCAGGGGGGATGAACACTGAAGCTTTCTTT. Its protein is CSATSGGMNTEAFF.

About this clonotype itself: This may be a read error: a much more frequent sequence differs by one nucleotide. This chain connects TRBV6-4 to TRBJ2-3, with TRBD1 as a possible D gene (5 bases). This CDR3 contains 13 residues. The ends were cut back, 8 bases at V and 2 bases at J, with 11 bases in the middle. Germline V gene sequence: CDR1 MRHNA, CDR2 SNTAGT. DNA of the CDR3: TGTGCCAGCGGGGCTGTGCACACAGATACGCAGTATTTT. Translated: CASGAVHTDTQYF.

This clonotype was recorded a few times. Here the CDR3 DNA reads TGTGCCAGCAGCTGGACAGGGACCAGCTCCTACGAGCAGTACTTC. Amino acids: CASSWTGTSSYEQYF. The rearrangement uses TRBV2 and TRBJ2-7; 8 bases map to TRBD1. CDR1 and CDR2 (germline): SNHLY, FYNNEI. CDR3 length equals 15 residues. The trim removed 6 bases at V and 0 bases at J, leaving 7 bases unmatched.

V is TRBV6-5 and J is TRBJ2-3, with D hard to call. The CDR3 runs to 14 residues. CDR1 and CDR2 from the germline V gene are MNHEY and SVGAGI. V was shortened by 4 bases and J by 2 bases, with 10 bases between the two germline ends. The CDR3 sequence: CASSWIGDTDTQYF. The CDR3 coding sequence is TGTGCCAGCAGTTGGATTGGAGACACAGATACGCAGTATTTT.

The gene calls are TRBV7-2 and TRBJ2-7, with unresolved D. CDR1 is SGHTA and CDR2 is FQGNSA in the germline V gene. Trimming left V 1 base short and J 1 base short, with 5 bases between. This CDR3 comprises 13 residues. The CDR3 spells CASSLERSYEQYF. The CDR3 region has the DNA TGTGCCAGCAGCTTAGAAAGGTCCTACGAGCAGTACTTC.

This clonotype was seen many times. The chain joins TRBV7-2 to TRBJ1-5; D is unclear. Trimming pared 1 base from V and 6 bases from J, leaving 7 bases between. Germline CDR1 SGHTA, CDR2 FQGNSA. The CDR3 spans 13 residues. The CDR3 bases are TGTGCCAGCAGCTTAGGGACGAGTCAGCCCCAGCATTTT. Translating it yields CASSLGTSQPQHF. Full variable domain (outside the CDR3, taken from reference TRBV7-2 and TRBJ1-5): GAGVSQSPSNKVTEKGKDVELRCDPISGHTALYWYRQSLGQGLEFLIYFQGNSAPDKSGLPSDRFSAERTGGSVSTLTIQRTQQEDSAVYLCASSLGTSQPQHFGDGTRLSIL.

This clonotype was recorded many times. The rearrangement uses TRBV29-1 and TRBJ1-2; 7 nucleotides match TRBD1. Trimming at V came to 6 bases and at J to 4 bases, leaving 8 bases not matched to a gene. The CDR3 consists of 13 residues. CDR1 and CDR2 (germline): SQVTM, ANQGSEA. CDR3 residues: CSVLDRSLYGYTF. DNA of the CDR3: TGCAGCGTCCTGGACAGGTCCCTCTATGGCTACACCTTC.

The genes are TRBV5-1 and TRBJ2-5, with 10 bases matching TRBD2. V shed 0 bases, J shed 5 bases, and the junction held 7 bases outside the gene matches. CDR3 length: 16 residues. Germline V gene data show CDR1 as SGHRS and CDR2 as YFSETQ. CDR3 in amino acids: CASSLDASGGPETQYF. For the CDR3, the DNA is TGCGCCAGCAGCTTGGATGCTAGCGGGGGACCCGAGACCCAGTACTTC.

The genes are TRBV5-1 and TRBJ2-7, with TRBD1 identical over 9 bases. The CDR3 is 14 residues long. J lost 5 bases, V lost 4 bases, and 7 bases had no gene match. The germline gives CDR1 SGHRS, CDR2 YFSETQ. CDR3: CASSKDRGKDEQYF. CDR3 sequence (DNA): TGCGCCAGCAGCAAGGACAGGGGTAAGGACGAGCAGTACTTC.

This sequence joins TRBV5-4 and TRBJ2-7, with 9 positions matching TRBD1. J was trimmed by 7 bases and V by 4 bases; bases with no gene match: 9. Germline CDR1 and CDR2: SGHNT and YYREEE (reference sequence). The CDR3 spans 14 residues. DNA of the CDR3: TGTGCCAGCAGCGGGACCGGGACAGGGTGGGAGCAGTACTTC. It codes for CASSGTGTGWEQYF. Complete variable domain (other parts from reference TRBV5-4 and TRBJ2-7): ETGVTQSPTHLIKTRGQQVTLRCSSQSGHNTVSWYQQALGQGPQFIFQYYREEENGRGNFPPRFSGLQFPNYSSELNVNALELDDSALYLCASSGTGTGWEQYFGPGTRLTVT.